The 27 T cell receptor beta chains below were found in one sample sequenced in a study of blood T cell repertoires in COVID-19. Clones were sequenced by immunoSEQ multiplex PCR, and TCRdb holds only the in-frame ones, with some missing. The data show about 44,000 clones, about 70% seen once. Material for sequencing was peripheral blood. These receptors all come from a man older than 75 with acute or convalescent COVID-19.

Many counts were recorded for this clone. The V and J genes are TRBV18 and TRBJ1-6; D uncertain. Germline assignment: CDR1 KGHSH and CDR2 LQKENI. The CDR3 has 16 amino acids. With 5 bases removed from V and 8 bases from J, the gap between germline ends came to 19 bases. The CDR3 spells CASSELYSSWDSPLHF. In DNA, the CDR3 is TGTGCCAGCTCAGAGCTGTATAGCTCCTGGGATTCACCCCTCCACTTT.

V gene TRBV11-2 combines with J gene TRBJ2-1, with a weak D call TRBD1 (6 bases). Trimming removed 5 bases at V and 10 bases at J, with 15 bases between. The germline gives CDR1 SGHAT, CDR2 FQNNGV. The CDR3 runs to 13 residues. The CDR3 nucleotides are TGTGCCAGCAGCCTACGGACAGTGTACGAGCAGTTCTTC. This gives the protein CASSLRTVYEQFF.

Points on this clone: This specimen includes other DNA sequences encoding the same CDR3. J is TRBJ2-5 and V is TRBV19; 12 nucleotides align to TRBD2. The CDR3 is 15 amino acids. The V segment lost 4 bases and the J segment 2 bases; nucleotides outside the gene matches: 2. Germline lookup yields CDR1 LNHDA and CDR2 SQIVND (reference sequence). For the CDR3, the DNA is TGTGCCAGTAGTAGACTAGCGGGAGCACAAGAGACCCAGTACTTC. Protein sequence: CASSRLAGAQETQYF. Full variable domain (missing parts from reference TRBV19 and TRBJ2-5): DGGITQSPKYLFRKEGQNVTLSCEQNLNHDAMYWYRQDPGQGLRLIYYSQIVNDFQKGDIAEGYSVSREKKESFPLTVTSAQKNPTAFYLCASSRLAGAQETQYFGPGTRLLVL.

This clone was counted a few times. The V call is TRBV3-1 (or the pseudogene TRBV3-2), the J call TRBJ2-2; 9 positions match TRBD1. Germline V CDR1 and CDR2: LGHDT, YNNKEL (reference sequence). V was pared by 6 bases and J by 5 bases, with 10 bases of the junction left unmatched. This CDR3 contains 16 residues. The DNA for the CDR3 is TGTGCCAGCAGACTACAGGGGGCTCGGCGTACCGGGGAGCTGTTTTTT. Protein sequence: CASRLQGARRTGELFF.

As for this clone: One end of the junction is discordant with germline, which a read error may explain. The rearrangement joins TRBV7-7 to TRBJ2-5; the D gene is possibly TRBD1 (6 bases). CDR1 is SSHAT and CDR2 is FNYEAQ in the germline V gene (reference sequence). The length of the CDR3 is 15 residues. The CDR3 region is CASSPRGPSWETQYF. The CDR3 nucleotides read TGTGCTAGCAGCCCCAGGGGCCCTAGTTGGGAGACCCAGTACTTC.

Concerning this clone: One junction end does not reproduce the germline sequence, and a read error may be involved. The V and J genes are TRBV6-5 and TRBJ2-5, with 8 nucleotides matching TRBD2. The CDR3 length is 16 residues. The germline V gene has CDR1 MNHEY and CDR2 SVGAGI. The CDR3 DNA reads TGTGCCAGCAGTTACGGACTAGCACCAAACCAGGAGACCCAGTACTTC. This codes for CASSYGLAPNQETQYF.

This clone was counted a single time. The chain recombines TRBV6-5 with TRBJ2-5; possibly TRBD1 for D (5 bases). V lost 0 bases and J lost 2, with 13 bases in between. The V gene's germline CDR1 is MNHEY and CDR2 SVGAGI. This CDR3 has 16 residues. CDR3 DNA: TGTGCCAGCAGTTACTCGAGATGGGGCAGGCAAGAGACCCAGTACTTC. Translating it yields CASSYSRWGRQETQYF.

This chain uses TRBV3-1 (or the pseudogene TRBV3-2) with TRBJ2-5; D is unresolved. The CDR3 loop spans 13 amino acids. Deletions cut 4 bases from V and 5 bases from J, with 11 bases between. Germline CDR1 LGHDT, CDR2 YNNKEL (reference sequence). CDR3 protein: CASSPPLVETQYF. For the CDR3, the DNA is TGTGCCAGCAGCCCCCCCCTAGTCGAGACCCAGTACTTC.

The chain combines TRBV24-1 with TRBJ2-6; D is unclear. In germline, CDR1 is KGHDR, CDR2 SFDVKD. V was clipped by 3 bases and J by 4 bases, with 9 bases between them. This CDR3 is built from 15 residues. The CDR3 DNA reads TGTGCCACCAGTGATACCCGTACAGGGGCCAACGTCCTGACTTTC. It yields the protein CATSDTRTGANVLTF.

As to this clone: This may be a read error, as it is one base from a much larger clone. The sample contains more than one DNA sequence encoding this CDR3. The genes are TRBV29-1 and TRBJ1-2, with no clear D. The germline gives CDR1 SQVTM, CDR2 ANQGSEA. This CDR3 has 11 residues. V dropped 2 bases and J dropped 2 bases, with 3 bases sitting between them. The CDR3 here is CSVELNYGYTF. Here the CDR3 DNA reads TGCAGCGTTGAACTCAACTATGGCTACACCTTC.

The V call is TRBV19, the J call TRBJ1-1; the D gene is possibly TRBD1 (5 bases). CDR3 length: 13 amino acids. Germline CDR1 is LNHDA and CDR2 is SQIVND (reference sequence). V was clipped by 6 bases and J by 8 bases, with 16 bases between them. The DNA of the CDR3 is TGTGCCAGTAGCCGGGACTTTACGAGGGAAGCTTTCTTT. Its translation is CASSRDFTREAFF.

This clone was detected only a few times. The chain is built from TRBV4-2 and TRBJ1-5; perhaps TRBD1 as D (5 bases). Per the germline V gene, CDR1 is LGHNA and CDR2 is YNFKEQ. The CDR3 sequence is 16 residues long. The V end lost 0 bases, the J end lost 0 bases, and 9 bases lay between the germline ends. The CDR3 DNA sequence: TGTGCCAGCAGCCAAGAATGGGGGGGTAGCAATCAGCCCCAGCATTTT. Protein: CASSQEWGGSNQPQHF.

This chain uses TRBV7-2 with TRBJ2-1, with D possibly TRBD2 on 6 matching bases. The germline V and J ends were trimmed by 2 bases and 4 bases, with 12 bases remaining between them. Germline loops: CDR1 SGHTA, CDR2 FQGNSA. The CDR3 sequence is 15 residues long. This CDR3 reads CASSLSGGAYNEQFF. The CDR3 region has the DNA TGTGCCAGCAGCTTATCCGGGGGTGCATACAATGAGCAGTTCTTC.

A remark on this clone: The same CDR3 is also encoded by other DNA sequences in this sample. This rearrangement joins TRBV28 to TRBJ1-2; 9 bases align to TRBD1. This CDR3 has 14 amino acids. With V trimmed by 6 bases and J by 2 bases, 4 bases remained unmatched. The germline CDR1 and CDR2 sequences are MDHEN and SYDVKM. The CDR3: CASSSGTGNYGYTF. The CDR3 nucleotides read TGTGCCAGCAGCTCCGGGACAGGGAACTATGGCTACACCTTC.

The chain uses TRBV24-1 and TRBJ1-1; maybe TRBD1 (6 bases). Deletions cut 3 bases from V and 7 bases from J, with 11 bases between. Germline assignment: CDR1 KGHDR and CDR2 SFDVKD. The CDR3 sequence is 13 residues long. DNA of the CDR3: TGTGCCACCAGTGATCATAACAGGGATGAAGCTTTCTTT. Its protein is CATSDHNRDEAFF.

A note on this clone: This specimen includes other DNA sequences encoding the same CDR3. The V gene is TRBV5-1, the J gene TRBJ2-3; 8 bases line up with TRBD2. CDR3 length: 16 amino acids. After removal of 1 base from V and 2 bases from J, the junction contained 6 bases not matched to a gene. Germline CDR1 is SGHRS and CDR2 is YFSETQ. The CDR3 is CASSLKLAGNTDTQYF. The CDR3 DNA reads as TGCGCCAGCAGCTTGAAATTAGCGGGAAACACAGATACGCAGTATTTT.

This clone turned up a few times. The rearrangement links TRBV6-1 to TRBJ2-7; perhaps TRBD2 as D (6 bases). V lost 2 bases and J 6 bases, leaving 17 bases between the germline ends. This CDR3 has 15 amino acids. Germline assignment: CDR1 MNHNS and CDR2 SASEGT. For the CDR3, the DNA is TGTGCCAGCAGTGAAATAGCGGCCTCGGTTCCCGAGCAGTACTTC. Its translation: CASSEIAASVPEQYF.

V gene TRBV29-1 combines with J gene TRBJ1-1; TRBD1 aligns across 8 bases. The V gene end was trimmed by 7 bases and the J gene end by 1 base; junction bases not matched to a gene: 5. Per germline, CDR1 SQVTM and CDR2 ANQGSEA. The CDR3 is 13 amino acids. CDR3 DNA: TGCAGCGGTTGGGACAGGCCGAACACTGAAGCTTTCTTT. Amino acid sequence: CSGWDRPNTEAFF.

V gene TRBV19 combines with J gene TRBJ1-2, with a weak D call TRBD1 (5 bases). In germline, CDR1 is LNHDA, CDR2 SQIVND (reference sequence). V was cut by 5 bases and J by 3 bases, with 10 bases left in between. The CDR3 has 13 residues. The DNA of the CDR3 is TGTGCCAGTAGTCCCCAGGGTTACTATGGCTACACCTTC. Its protein product is CASSPQGYYGYTF.

The gene calls are TRBV27 and TRBJ2-7; 7 bases are a match to TRBD1. The CDR3 totals 14 residues. V lost 2 bases to trimming and J lost 4 bases; unmatched junction nucleotides: 5. Germline V gene lookup returns CDR1 MNHEY and CDR2 SMNVEV (reference sequence). Here the CDR3 DNA reads TGTGCCAGCAGTTTAAAGGGGGCGCAATACGAGCAGTACTTC. This sequence encodes CASSLKGAQYEQYF.

This chain uses TRBV7-8 with TRBJ1-6; D is perhaps TRBD1 (6 bases). CDR1 and CDR2 (germline): SGHVS, FQNEAQ. Trimming removed 2 bases from V and 14 bases from J, with 13 bases in between. This CDR3 has 13 amino acids. The CDR3 nucleotides read TGTGCCAGCAGCTTACGGGGGGCCCCAACCCTCCACTTT. Encoded protein: CASSLRGAPTLHF.

This chain links TRBV28 with TRBJ2-3, with D possibly matching TRBD2 (5 bases). V lost 0 bases to trimming and J lost 3 bases, with 7 bases between them. This CDR3 region has 14 residues. The germline gives CDR1 MDHEN, CDR2 SYDVKM. The CDR3 DNA reads as TGTGCCAGCAGTTTATGGGGAGTAACAGATACGCAGTATTTT. It specifies CASSLWGVTDTQYF.

J is TRBJ2-1 and V is TRBV4-2; D might be TRBD1 (6 bases). Trimming cost V 3 bases and J 6 bases, with 12 bases left between them. Germline CDR1 reads LGHNA; CDR2 reads YNFKEQ. The CDR3 is made up of 14 amino acids. The DNA of the CDR3 is TGTGCCAGCAGCCACGACAGGAAGAGCAATGAGCAGTTCTTC. This gives the protein CASSHDRKSNEQFF.

The chain carries TRBV30 and TRBJ1-2, with D perhaps TRBD1 (5 bases). Trimming stripped 3 bases from V and 2 bases from J, with 10 bases between. Germline CDR1 GTSNPN, CDR2 SVGIG (reference sequence). This CDR3 has 13 residues. The CDR3 DNA reads as TGTGCCTGGAGCCCGGGGGTAAACTATGGCTACACCTTC. Translated: CAWSPGVNYGYTF. Based on the CDR3 plus reference TRBV30 and TRBJ1-2, the full variable domain is SQTIHQWPATLVQPVGSPLSLECTVEGTSNPNLYWYRQAAGRGLQLLFYSVGIGQISSEVPQNLSASRPQDRQFILSSKKLLLSDSGFYLCAWSPGVNYGYTFGSGTRLTVV.

The chain uses TRBV20-1 and TRBJ1-1; D may be TRBD1 (6 bases). V lost 6 bases and J lost 11, with 16 bases in between. CDR3 length equals 11 residues. Germline V gives CDR1 DFQATT, CDR2 SNEGSKA (reference sequence). CDR3 residues: CSAGSRGNAFF. In DNA form, the CDR3 reads TGCAGTGCGGGGTCGAGGGGGAACGCTTTCTTT.

This clone showed up just a few times. This chain connects TRBV7-9 to TRBJ1-2; 7 bases match TRBD1. Per the germline V gene, CDR1 is SEHNR and CDR2 is FQNEAQ (reference sequence). J lost 1 base, V lost 5 bases, and 7 bases had no gene match. There are 15 residues in the CDR3. Written as DNA, the CDR3 is TGTGCCAGCAGCCCGGGACAGCAAATTAACTATGGCTACACCTTC. Its protein product is CASSPGQQINYGYTF.

The gene calls are TRBV28 and TRBJ1-4, with TRBD1 as a possible D gene (5 bases). Germline V gene sequence: CDR1 MDHEN, CDR2 SYDVKM. With 0 bases removed from V and 4 bases from J, the gap between germline ends came to 6 bases. CDR3 length equals 14 residues. This CDR3 reads CASSLWGGNEKLFF. The CDR3 DNA reads TGTGCCAGCAGTTTATGGGGGGGTAATGAAAAACTGTTTTTT.